These T cell receptor beta chains were read from a single sample in a study of tumor T cells in aggressive B-cell lymphoma. Produced via immunoSEQ multiplex PCR; TCRdb's table is partial and in-frame only. The table records about 7,900 clones, approximately 82% of them present only once. The source material was tumor tissue. These receptors all stem from an adult with diffuse large B cell lymphoma. Each CDR3 is given with its conserved first and last residue. The D gene is left open where the match is weak. The listing skips clone size in some rows; elsewhere it reads once, few, many or a size class.

NA	TRBV30	TRBJ1-3	NA	TGTGCCTGGACCCCCAGCGCGGGAAATACCATATATTTT	CAWTPSAGNTIYF
NA	TRBV19	TRBJ1-5	TRBD1	TGTGCCAGTAGTATAAACAGGGGGAGTAATCAGCCCCAGCATTTT	CASSINRGSNQPQHF
NA	TRBV11-3	TRBJ1-1	NA	TGTGCCAGCAGCTTACTCGGTAGAGGAACTGAAGCTTTCTTT	CASSLLGRGTEAFF
NA	TRBV28	TRBJ1-1	NA	TGTGCCAGCAGTTTAGGGCAGGAGGACACTGAAGCTTTCTTT	CASSLGQEDTEAFF
NA	TRBV6-1	TRBJ2-7	TRBD1	TGTGCCAGCAGTGGGGACAGGGGGCACTACGAGCAGTACTTC	CASSGDRGHYEQYF
large	TRBV4-1	TRBJ1-3	NA	TGCGCCAGCAGCCGGGGGGGCTCTGGAAACACCATATATTTT	CASSRGGSGNTIYF
once	TRBV4-2	TRBJ1-2	TRBD1	TGTGCCAGCAGCCAAGATACAGGGGGCGAAATTTATGGCTACACCTTC	CASSQDTGGEIYGYTF
NA	TRBV2	TRBJ2-7	TRBD1	TGTGCCAGCATCCGGGACAGGGGCTACGAGCAGTACTTC	CASIRDRGYEQYF
once	TRBV18	TRBJ1-4	NA	TGTGCCAGCTCACCGTCGGTTGCAACTAATGAAAAATTGTTTTTT	CASSPSVATNEKLFF
NA	TRBV20-1	TRBJ2-5	NA	TGCAGTGCTAGAGACCGAGAGACCCAGTACTTC	CSARDRETQYF
NA	TRBV9	TRBJ2-2	NA	TGTGCCAGCAGCGTAAAAACGGGATCTCTAGACACCGGGGAGCTGTTTTTT	CASSVKTGSLDTGELFF